These T cell receptor beta chains were read from a single sample in a study of radiotherapy plus CTLA-4 blockade in lung cancer. Using immunoSEQ multiplex PCR, the repertoire was profiled, and TCRdb retains in-frame clones only, with some absent. There are about 98,000 clones in the sample; roughly four fifths occur only once, and around 3.5% lies in the top ten. The sequenced sample was peripheral blood, obtained from a patient treated with radiotherapy plus ipilimumab. The source is a human donor with non-small cell lung cancer who had a partial response to radiotherapy plus ipilimumab. Each CDR3 is given with its conserved first and last residue. Fields, in order: D gene, clone size, J gene, V gene, CDR3 protein, CDR3 DNA. D genes are given only for firm matches. Size values are once, few and many counts, or a class for expanded clones, and some rows have none.

d_call: -
clone_size: -
j_call: TRBJ1-5
v_call: TRBV7-9
cdr3_aa: CASSLGKGLADQPQHF
cdr3_nt: TGTGCCAGCAGCTTAGGAAAGGGGCTTGCGGATCAGCCCCAGCATTTT

d_call: TRBD2
clone_size: -
j_call: TRBJ2-7
v_call: TRBV19
cdr3_aa: CASSPASGRYEQYF
cdr3_nt: TGTGCCAGTAGTCCGGCTAGCGGGAGATACGAGCAGTACTTC

d_call: -
clone_size: -
j_call: TRBJ1-1
v_call: TRBV6-5
cdr3_aa: CASSLQESKTEAFF
cdr3_nt: TGTGCCAGCAGCCTCCAGGAATCTAAAACTGAAGCTTTCTTT

d_call: -
clone_size: -
j_call: TRBJ2-1
v_call: TRBV9
cdr3_aa: CASSPGPIHEQFF
cdr3_nt: TGTGCCAGCAGTCCAGGGCCTATTCATGAGCAGTTCTTC

d_call: TRBD1
clone_size: -
j_call: TRBJ2-7
v_call: TRBV2
cdr3_aa: CASSPTGQQYF
cdr3_nt: TGTGCCAGCAGTCCGACAGGGCAGCAGTACTTC

d_call: TRBD2
clone_size: -
j_call: TRBJ2-3
v_call: TRBV6-5
cdr3_aa: CASSAGVRQDTQYF
cdr3_nt: TGTGCCAGCAGCGCGGGAGTTAGGCAAGATACGCAGTATTTT

d_call: -
clone_size: once
j_call: TRBJ1-1
v_call: TRBV6-1
cdr3_aa: CASSPIENTEAFF
cdr3_nt: TGTGCCAGCAGCCCTATCGAGAACACTGAAGCTTTCTTT

d_call: -
clone_size: -
j_call: TRBJ2-3
v_call: TRBV7-2
cdr3_aa: CASSLAVRTDTQYF
cdr3_nt: TGTGCCAGCAGCTTAGCGGTACGGACAGATACGCAGTATTTT

d_call: TRBD1
clone_size: -
j_call: TRBJ2-3
v_call: TRBV13
cdr3_aa: CASSPVGQGVSEDTQYF
cdr3_nt: TGTGCCAGCAGCCCAGTGGGACAGGGGGTTAGTGAAGATACGCAGTATTTT

d_call: TRBD2
clone_size: -
j_call: TRBJ2-3
v_call: TRBV28
cdr3_aa: CASSGLAATDTQYF
cdr3_nt: TGTGCCAGCAGTGGACTAGCGGCGACAGATACGCAGTATTTT

d_call: -
clone_size: -
j_call: TRBJ1-2
v_call: TRBV19
cdr3_aa: CASSITALGQTYGYTF
cdr3_nt: TGTGCCAGTAGTATAACCGCGCTGGGTCAGACTTATGGCTACACCTTC

d_call: -
clone_size: -
j_call: TRBJ2-3
v_call: TRBV7-6
cdr3_aa: CASSDRQTDTQYF
cdr3_nt: TGTGCCAGCAGCGACCGACAGACAGATACGCAGTATTTT

d_call: -
clone_size: -
j_call: TRBJ1-1
v_call: TRBV15
cdr3_aa: CATSRVQARTTEAFF
cdr3_nt: TGTGCCACCAGCAGAGTACAGGCCCGTACCACTGAAGCTTTCTTT

d_call: TRBD2
clone_size: -
j_call: TRBJ2-1
v_call: TRBV18
cdr3_aa: CASSPGLAGADEQFF
cdr3_nt: TGTGCCAGCTCACCGGGACTAGCGGGAGCCGATGAGCAGTTCTTC

d_call: TRBD1
clone_size: -
j_call: TRBJ2-7
v_call: TRBV23-1
cdr3_aa: CASSQRQQGQGVRYEQYF
cdr3_nt: TGCGCCAGCAGTCAACGGCAGCAGGGACAGGGGGTCCGCTACGAGCAGTACTTC

d_call: -
clone_size: once
j_call: TRBJ2-2
v_call: TRBV9
cdr3_aa: CASSVILGELFF
cdr3_nt: TGTGCCAGCAGCGTAATCCTCGGGGAGCTGTTTTTT

d_call: -
clone_size: -
j_call: TRBJ2-7
v_call: TRBV4-1
cdr3_aa: CASSQTLGAAPYEQYF
cdr3_nt: TGCGCCAGCAGCCAGACACTGGGGGCTGCGCCCTACGAGCAGTACTTC

d_call: -
clone_size: -
j_call: TRBJ2-7
v_call: TRBV28
cdr3_aa: CASSSNSYEQYF
cdr3_nt: TGTGCCAGCAGTTCTAACTCCTACGAGCAGTACTTC

d_call: TRBD1
clone_size: -
j_call: TRBJ1-6
v_call: TRBV6-6
cdr3_aa: CASSWDRRGNSPLHF
cdr3_nt: TGTGCCAGCAGTTGGGACCGCAGGGGGAATTCACCCCTCCACTTT

d_call: -
clone_size: once
j_call: TRBJ1-2
v_call: TRBV6-5
cdr3_aa: CASTIGRERGGYTF
cdr3_nt: TGTGCCAGCACCATAGGAAGGGAGAGAGGCGGCTACACCTTC

d_call: TRBD2
clone_size: -
j_call: TRBJ2-5
v_call: TRBV4-1
cdr3_aa: CASSLLMAGGETQYF
cdr3_nt: TGCGCCAGCAGCCTACTCATGGCGGGAGGAGAGACCCAGTACTTC

d_call: -
clone_size: -
j_call: TRBJ1-4
v_call: TRBV28
cdr3_aa: CASSPGGAGVNEKLFF
cdr3_nt: TGTGCCAGCAGCCCTGGGGGGGCGGGGGTTAATGAAAAACTGTTTTTT

d_call: -
clone_size: -
j_call: TRBJ1-2
v_call: TRBV9
cdr3_aa: CASSVDNGGPYGYTF
cdr3_nt: TGTGCCAGCAGCGTAGATAACGGGGGACCATATGGCTACACCTTC

d_call: -
clone_size: once
j_call: TRBJ1-6
v_call: TRBV5-1
cdr3_aa: CASSLGAGRNSPLHF
cdr3_nt: TGCGCCAGCAGCTTGGGAGCCGGGAGGAATTCACCCCTCCACTTT

d_call: TRBD1
clone_size: -
j_call: TRBJ1-1
v_call: TRBV5-1
cdr3_aa: CASSTEQGLTEAFF
cdr3_nt: TGCGCCAGCAGCACGGAACAGGGGCTCACTGAAGCTTTCTTT

d_call: TRBD1
clone_size: -
j_call: TRBJ1-1
v_call: TRBV2
cdr3_aa: CASGDRRPEAFF
cdr3_nt: TGTGCCAGTGGGGACAGAAGGCCTGAAGCTTTCTTT

d_call: -
clone_size: -
j_call: TRBJ2-7
v_call: TRBV6-1
cdr3_aa: CASSEISRDIEQYF
cdr3_nt: TGTGCCAGCAGTGAAATCTCCAGGGACATCGAGCAGTACTTC

d_call: -
clone_size: many
j_call: TRBJ2-7
v_call: TRBV18
cdr3_aa: CASSESAGLAYEQYF
cdr3_nt: TGTGCCAGCTCAGAATCCGCGGGCCTCGCCTACGAGCAGTACTTC

d_call: TRBD1
clone_size: -
j_call: TRBJ1-4
v_call: TRBV10-3
cdr3_aa: CAISDWNRGGEKLFF
cdr3_nt: TGTGCCATCAGTGATTGGAACAGGGGGGGGGAAAAACTGTTTTTT

d_call: -
clone_size: -
j_call: TRBJ1-3
v_call: TRBV6-1
cdr3_aa: CASSEGSVLTGNTIYF
cdr3_nt: TGTGCCAGCAGTGAAGGGTCGGTACTAACGGGAAACACCATATATTTT

d_call: -
clone_size: -
j_call: TRBJ1-5
v_call: TRBV7-2
cdr3_aa: CASSFRTLSNQPQHF
cdr3_nt: TGTGCCAGCAGCTTCAGGACTCTTAGCAATCAGCCCCAGCATTTT